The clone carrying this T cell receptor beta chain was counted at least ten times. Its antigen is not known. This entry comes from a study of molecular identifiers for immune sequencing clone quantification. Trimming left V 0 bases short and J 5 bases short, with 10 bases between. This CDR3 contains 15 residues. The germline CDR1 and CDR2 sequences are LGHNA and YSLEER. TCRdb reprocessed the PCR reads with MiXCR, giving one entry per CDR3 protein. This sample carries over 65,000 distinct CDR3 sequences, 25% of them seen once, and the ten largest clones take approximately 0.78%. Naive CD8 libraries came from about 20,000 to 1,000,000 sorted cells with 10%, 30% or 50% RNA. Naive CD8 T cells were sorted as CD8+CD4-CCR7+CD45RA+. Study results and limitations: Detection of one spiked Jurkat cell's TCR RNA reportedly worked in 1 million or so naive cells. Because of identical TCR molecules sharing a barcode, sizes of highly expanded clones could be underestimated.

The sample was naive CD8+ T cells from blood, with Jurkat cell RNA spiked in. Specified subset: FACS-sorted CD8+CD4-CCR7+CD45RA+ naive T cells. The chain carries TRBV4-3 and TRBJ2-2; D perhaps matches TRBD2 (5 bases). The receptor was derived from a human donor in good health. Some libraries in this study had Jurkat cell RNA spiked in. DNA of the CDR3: TGCGCCAGCAGCCAAGATGGAGAGCGGACCGGGGAGCTGTTTTTT. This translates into CASSQDGERTGELFF.